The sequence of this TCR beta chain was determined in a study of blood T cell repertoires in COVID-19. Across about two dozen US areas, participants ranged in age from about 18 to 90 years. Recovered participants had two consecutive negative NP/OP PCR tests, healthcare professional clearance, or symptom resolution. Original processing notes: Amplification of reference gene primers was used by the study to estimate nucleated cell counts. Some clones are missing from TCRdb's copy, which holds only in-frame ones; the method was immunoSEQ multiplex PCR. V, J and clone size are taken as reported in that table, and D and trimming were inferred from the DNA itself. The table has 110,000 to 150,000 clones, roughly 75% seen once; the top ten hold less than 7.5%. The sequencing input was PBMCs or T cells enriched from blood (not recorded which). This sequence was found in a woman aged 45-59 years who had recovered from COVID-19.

The DNA for the CDR3 is TGTGCCAGCACCCACCCGGACAGGGGGAAACTGTTTTTT. Protein sequence: CASTHPDRGKLFF. The chain uses TRBV11-2 and TRBJ1-4; TRBD1 aligns across 10 bases. This CDR3 region has 13 residues. Trimming cost V 7 bases and J 11 bases; bases outside gene matches: 7. In germline, CDR1 is SGHAT, CDR2 FQNNGV.